These 21 T cell receptor beta chains originate from one sample sequenced in a study of T-cell reconstitution after alpha-beta-depleted transplantation in children. As it was prepared, the TCRbeta library received unique molecular identifiers. In TCRdb, the PCR reads were re-called with MiXCR into one record per CDR3 protein. This table holds under 400,000 distinct CDR3 sequences, around 25% found once. Sequenced here: PBMCs, mostly from graft donor cells, sampled 180 days after TCRalphabeta/CD19-depleted stem cell transplant. Source of these receptors: a male patient younger than 18 who had a stem cell transplant for acute lymphoblastic leukemia, so the T cells may come from the graft donor.

This clonotype has just a few counts. This rearrangement joins TRBV5-1 to TRBJ2-1; 9 bases are shared with TRBD2. The CDR3 has 17 residues. J was trimmed by 8 bases and V by 1 base; bases with no gene match: 13. Germline CDR1 SGHRS, CDR2 YFSETQ. The DNA of the CDR3 is TGCGCCAGCAGCTTGCGGGCTAGCGGGACCCCCGGAGATGAGCAGTTCTTC. Translation: CASSLRASGTPGDEQFF.

The V and J genes are TRBV15 and TRBJ2-4; D uncertain. CDR3 size: 16 residues. Germline V gene sequence: CDR1 LNHNV, CDR2 YYDKDF (reference sequence). V shed 1 base and J shed 4 bases, with 14 bases lying between them. In nucleotides, the CDR3 is TGTGCCACCAGCAGAGTGGCCGGAAGTCAGAAAAACATTCAGTACTTC. As protein: CATSRVAGSQKNIQYF.

This rearrangement joins TRBV29-1 to TRBJ1-2; D is possibly TRBD1 (6 bases). V dropped 1 base and J dropped 3 bases, with 15 bases sitting between them. CDR3 length: 15 residues. Per the germline V gene, CDR1 is SQVTM and CDR2 is ANQGSEA. CDR3 sequence (DNA): TGCAGCGTTGAAGGTTGGCGGGGGGCGGACTATGGCTACACCTTC. It translates to CSVEGWRGADYGYTF.

Ten or more counts support this clonotype. This chain uses TRBV27 with TRBJ2-7; 7 nucleotides agree with TRBD1. Germline V gene sequence: CDR1 MNHEY, CDR2 SMNVEV (reference sequence). CDR3 length: 15 amino acids. After removal of 2 bases from V and 0 bases from J, the junction contained 4 bases not matched to a gene. Here the CDR3 DNA reads TGTGCCAGCAGTTTAACCGGGACAGCCTCCTACGAGCAGTACTTC. Translating it yields CASSLTGTASYEQYF.

V is TRBV11-2 and J is TRBJ2-2; D is perhaps TRBD1 or TRBD2 (5 bases each). Trimming took off 7 bases at V and 1 base at J, with 16 bases between the two ends. The CDR3 loop spans 16 amino acids. Per germline, CDR1 SGHAT and CDR2 FQNNGV. The CDR3, as DNA: TGTGCCAGCACGCCCCGTGGGGGTCGGAACACCGGGGAGCTGTTTTTT. It codes for CASTPRGGRNTGELFF.

J is TRBJ2-5 and V is TRBV6-1, with TRBD1 identical over 8 bases. The junction had 12 bases not matched to a gene; V was cut back by 9 bases and J by 0 bases. The CDR3 runs to 16 residues. Germline CDR1 and CDR2: MNHNS and SASEGT. The CDR3 DNA is TGTGCCAGAATCTCCAGGGGGCCCACGTACCAAGAGACCCAGTACTTC. It encodes CARISRGPTYQETQYF.

V and J are TRBV12-3 or TRBV12-4 and TRBJ1-4; 7 bases map to TRBD1. Trimming at V came to 3 bases and at J to 6 bases, leaving 4 bases not matched to a gene. The CDR3 consists of 14 residues. The CDR3 bases are TGTGCCAGCAGTTTTGGGGACAGCCATGAAAAACTGTTTTTT. Translated, it gives CASSFGDSHEKLFF.

The chain is built from TRBV18 and TRBJ2-1, with no clear D. The germline V gene encodes CDR1 KGHSH and CDR2 LQKENI. Between the trimmed V and J ends, which lost 3 bases and 7 bases, there was a span of 19 bases. This CDR3 has 16 residues. DNA of the CDR3: TGTGCCAGCTCACCCCTGTTTAGACCATGGCGAAATGAGCAGTTCTTC. Protein product: CASSPLFRPWRNEQFF.

This clonotype was picked up many times. The V call is TRBV5-1, the J call TRBJ1-1; 10 nucleotides line up with TRBD1. Germline values: CDR1 SGHRS, CDR2 YFSETQ. J lost 10 bases, V lost 4 bases, and 4 bases had no gene match. The CDR3 consists of 12 residues. The CDR3, as DNA: TGCGCCAGCAGCCTGACAGGGGGCGCAGCTTTCTTT. Residues: CASSLTGGAAFF.

The chain carries TRBV12-3 or TRBV12-4 and TRBJ1-5; perhaps TRBD1 as D (5 bases). The length of the CDR3 is 17 residues. V lost 3 bases and J 4 bases, leaving 19 bases between the germline ends. This CDR3 reads CASSFSSVWRGNQPQHF. CDR3 DNA sequence: TGTGCCAGCAGTTTCTCCTCGGTATGGCGGGGGAATCAGCCCCAGCATTTT.

In its sample, this clonotype was seen a few times. V and J are TRBV12-3 or TRBV12-4 and TRBJ1-5; possibly TRBD1 for D (6 bases). The V gene lost 2 bases and the J gene lost 4 bases, with 15 bases spanning the gap. This CDR3 region has 16 residues. DNA of the CDR3: TGTGCCAGCAGTTTACGGTCCCCCAGGGGTAATCAGCCCCAGCATTTT. This translates into CASSLRSPRGNQPQHF.

A few counts support this clonotype. V gene TRBV5-1 combines with J gene TRBJ2-2; D remains ambiguous. Germline loops: CDR1 SGHRS, CDR2 YFSETQ. The V and J ends lost 2 bases and 0 bases respectively, with 5 bases between them. CDR3 length: 14 amino acids. The CDR3, as DNA: TGCGCCAGCAGCTTTTTCGCGAACACCGGGGAGCTGTTTTTT. This gives the protein CASSFFANTGELFF.

A few counts support this clonotype. The V call is TRBV7-9, the J call TRBJ2-1, with 8 nucleotides matching TRBD2. Germline assignment: CDR1 SEHNR and CDR2 FQNEAQ (reference sequence). V dropped 4 bases and J dropped 2; count of bases not matched to a gene: 10. This CDR3 has 17 amino acids. The CDR3 reads CASSSKTGGPTYNEQFF. Written as DNA, the CDR3 is TGTGCCAGCAGCTCAAAGACGGGAGGGCCAACCTACAATGAGCAGTTCTTC.

This clonotype was picked up a small number of times. The chain recombines TRBV27 with TRBJ2-3; 10 nucleotides match TRBD2. The V and J ends lost 0 bases and 7 bases, in that order; junction bases with no gene match: 25. Germline V gene data show CDR1 as MNHEY and CDR2 as SMNVEV (reference sequence). CDR3 length: 22 amino acids. The CDR3: CASSLSFWSSGSRTGRWNTQYF. The CDR3 nucleotides read TGTGCCAGCAGTTTATCGTTTTGGTCTAGCGGGAGTAGGACCGGGCGGTGGAATACGCAGTATTTT.

This clonotype was counted a few times. One end of the junction varies from germline; a read error may be responsible. The gene calls are TRBV6-5 and TRBJ1-2; TRBD1 matches at 12 bases. The CDR3 contains 14 residues. Germline values: CDR1 MNHEY, CDR2 SVGAGI. The CDR3, as DNA: TGTGCCAGCAGTAACTCCGGGACAGGGGGCGTCTACACCTTC. This sequence encodes CASSNSGTGGVYTF.

The V gene is TRBV5-1, the J gene TRBJ1-1; D not certain. Trimming removed 2 bases from V and 1 base from J, with 9 bases in between. Germline V gene lookup returns CDR1 SGHRS and CDR2 YFSETQ. The CDR3 runs to 14 residues. The CDR3 DNA is TGCGCCAGCAGCTTTGGGCGGACGAACACTGAAGCTTTCTTT. This translates into CASSFGRTNTEAFF.

The chain employs TRBV10-1 and TRBJ1-1; TRBD1 matches 7 bases. The CDR3 length is 15 residues. Per the germline V gene, CDR1 is WNHNN and CDR2 is SYGVQD (reference sequence). The V and J ends lost 5 bases and 6 bases, in that order; junction bases with no gene match: 12. The CDR3 loop reads CASSQQGRPGAEAFF. CDR3 coding DNA: TGCGCCAGCAGTCAACAGGGGCGTCCGGGCGCTGAAGCTTTCTTT.

In the case of this clonotype: A much larger clone is a single base away; this may be a read error. The chain has TRBV24-1 and TRBJ2-4, with 7 bases that match TRBD2. The germline V gene encodes CDR1 KGHDR and CDR2 SFDVKD. The CDR3 is made up of 15 amino acids. The CDR3 spells CATGEAGTGKNIQYF. CDR3 DNA sequence: TGTGCCACCGGTGAAGCGGGGACTGGCAAAAACATTCAGTACTTC.

The CDR3 region has the DNA TGTGCCAGCAGTTACCGAGGGGAGAATACGCAGTATTTT. Residues: CASSYRGENTQYF. The V gene is TRBV6-5, the J gene TRBJ2-3, with D perhaps being TRBD1 or TRBD2 (5 bases each). The CDR3 is 13 amino acids. V was trimmed by 2 bases and J by 7 bases, leaving 10 bases between them. Germline values: CDR1 MNHEY, CDR2 SVGAGI.

This chain joins TRBV12-3 or TRBV12-4 and TRBJ1-4; unclear D gene. Trimming took 5 bases from V and 4 from J, leaving 23 bases between them. CDR3 length equals 18 residues. The CDR3, as DNA: TGTGCCAGCAGTCCCTACAGCCTCAGGAAGAGGTTTAATGAAAAACTGTTTTTT. It yields the protein CASSPYSLRKRFNEKLFF.

The chain has TRBV27 and TRBJ1-4; D is uncertain. The CDR3 is 14 residues long. Germline CDR1 MNHEY, CDR2 SMNVEV (reference sequence). Trimming pared 8 bases from V and 5 bases from J, leaving 15 bases between. CDR3 sequence reads: CASGPRRINEKLFF. CDR3 bases: TGTGCCAGCGGCCCCAGAAGGATAAATGAAAAACTGTTTTTT.